The rows below give T cell receptor beta chains drawn from one sample of a study of T cells in Graves' hyperthyroidism and ophthalmopathy. TCRdb reanalysed the multiplex PCR reads using MiXCR and keeps one entry per CDR3 protein. The data hold about 480,000 distinct CDR3 sequences, with around an eighth observed a single time. Sequencing was carried out using blood. Receptors were obtained from a woman younger than 35 with Graves' hyperthyroidism. Each CDR3 is given with its conserved first and last residue. The order of the fields is J gene, D gene, V gene, clone size, CDR3 protein, CDR3 DNA. The D gene is left open where the match is weak. Size tells how often a clone was seen (once, few, many) or the class of an expanded clone, and some rows leave it out.

j_call: TRBJ2-6
d_call: NA
v_call: TRBV25-1
clone_size: many
cdr3_aa: CASSENTGPGANVLTF
cdr3_nt: TGTGCCAGCAGTGAAAATACAGGCCCTGGGGCCAACGTCCTGACTTTC

j_call: TRBJ1-4
d_call: NA
v_call: TRBV3-1
clone_size: many
cdr3_aa: CASSQVQGSATNEKLFF
cdr3_nt: TGTGCCAGCAGCCAAGTTCAGGGATCAGCAACTAATGAAAAACTGTTTTTT

j_call: TRBJ1-2
d_call: NA
v_call: TRBV9
clone_size: many
cdr3_aa: CASSPYRGDGYTF
cdr3_nt: TGTGCCAGCAGCCCATACCGGGGGGATGGCTACACCTTC

j_call: TRBJ2-5
d_call: NA
v_call: TRBV5-1
clone_size: few
cdr3_aa: CASSYRQAEETQYF
cdr3_nt: TGCGCCAGCAGCTACCGACAGGCCGAGGAGACCCAGTACTTC

j_call: TRBJ1-2
d_call: NA
v_call: TRBV20-1
clone_size: few
cdr3_aa: CSARDLNRELDNYGYTF
cdr3_nt: TGCAGTGCTAGAGATCTTAACAGGGAATTGGATAACTATGGCTACACCTTC

j_call: TRBJ2-7
d_call: NA
v_call: TRBV18
clone_size: many
cdr3_aa: CASSPPISGYYEQYF
cdr3_nt: TGTGCCAGCTCACCACCGATCTCAGGGTACTACGAGCAGTACTTC

j_call: TRBJ2-1
d_call: TRBD2
v_call: TRBV6-1
clone_size: NA
cdr3_aa: CASSFGTINNEQFF
cdr3_nt: TGTGCCAGCAGTTTCGGGACTATTAACAATGAGCAGTTCTTC

j_call: TRBJ1-5
d_call: NA
v_call: TRBV28
clone_size: many
cdr3_aa: CASSSDRIGGQPQHF
cdr3_nt: TGTGCCAGCAGTTCCGACAGGATAGGAGGTCAGCCCCAGCATTTT

j_call: TRBJ2-1
d_call: NA
v_call: TRBV3-1
clone_size: NA
cdr3_aa: CASSPRTEYNEQFF
cdr3_nt: TGTGCCAGCAGCCCCCGGACCGAGTACAATGAGCAGTTCTTC

j_call: TRBJ1-3
d_call: NA
v_call: TRBV27
clone_size: few
cdr3_aa: CASREGLYSGNTIYF
cdr3_nt: TGTGCCAGCAGAGAGGGGCTTTACTCTGGAAACACCATATATTTT

j_call: TRBJ2-4
d_call: NA
v_call: TRBV12-3/TRBV12-4
clone_size: many
cdr3_aa: CASTQQGKNIQYF
cdr3_nt: TGTGCCAGCACCCAACAGGGTAAAAACATTCAGTACTTC

j_call: TRBJ2-4
d_call: NA
v_call: TRBV30
clone_size: many
cdr3_aa: CAWSAQILNIQYF
cdr3_nt: TGTGCCTGGAGTGCCCAAATCCTGAACATTCAGTACTTC

j_call: TRBJ2-1
d_call: TRBD2
v_call: TRBV7-6
clone_size: NA
cdr3_aa: CASSLEALAGGSYNEQFF
cdr3_nt: TGTGCCAGCAGCTTAGAGGCGCTAGCGGGAGGATCTTACAATGAGCAGTTCTTC

j_call: TRBJ2-2
d_call: NA
v_call: TRBV24-1
clone_size: many
cdr3_aa: CATSDLTGTAGELFF
cdr3_nt: TGTGCCACCAGTGACCTAACCGGGACGGCGGGGGAGCTGTTTTTT

j_call: TRBJ2-5
d_call: NA
v_call: TRBV11-1
clone_size: NA
cdr3_aa: CAGSLGQRKETQYF
cdr3_nt: TGTGCCGGCAGCTTAGGGCAGAGAAAAGAGACCCAGTACTTC

j_call: TRBJ2-4
d_call: TRBD2
v_call: TRBV7-2
clone_size: few
cdr3_aa: CASSPRLAGGWVKNIQYF
cdr3_nt: TGTGCCAGCAGCCCCAGACTAGCGGGAGGATGGGTCAAAAACATTCAGTACTTC

j_call: TRBJ2-3
d_call: NA
v_call: TRBV4-1
clone_size: NA
cdr3_aa: CASSQEGSTWTDTQYF
cdr3_nt: TGCGCCAGCAGCCAAGAAGGTAGCACTTGGACAGATACGCAGTATTTT

j_call: TRBJ2-1
d_call: TRBD2
v_call: TRBV27
clone_size: many
cdr3_aa: CASSLSRDRGTSGDPNNEQFF
cdr3_nt: TGTGCCAGCAGTTTATCGAGGGACAGGGGGACTAGCGGGGATCCCAACAATGAGCAGTTCTTC

j_call: TRBJ1-1
d_call: NA
v_call: TRBV3-1
clone_size: many
cdr3_aa: CASRNSGYMNTEAFF
cdr3_nt: TGTGCCAGCAGAAACTCAGGTTACATGAACACTGAAGCTTTCTTT

j_call: TRBJ1-1
d_call: NA
v_call: TRBV19
clone_size: NA
cdr3_aa: CASSINPNTEAFF
cdr3_nt: TGTGCCAGTAGTATAAACCCGAACACTGAAGCTTTCTTT

j_call: TRBJ1-2
d_call: NA
v_call: TRBV6-1
clone_size: NA
cdr3_aa: CASTKQGANYGYTF
cdr3_nt: TGTGCCAGCACGAAACAGGGAGCTAACTATGGCTACACCTTC

j_call: TRBJ2-7
d_call: TRBD1
v_call: TRBV6-5
clone_size: NA
cdr3_aa: CASSYPTDRGDEQYF
cdr3_nt: TGTGCCAGCAGTTATCCTACGGACAGGGGTGACGAGCAGTACTTC

j_call: TRBJ2-7
d_call: NA
v_call: TRBV30
clone_size: many
cdr3_aa: CAWSSGQGYEQYF
cdr3_nt: TGTGCCTGGAGTAGCGGCCAGGGCTACGAGCAGTACTTC

j_call: TRBJ2-2
d_call: TRBD2
v_call: TRBV7-3
clone_size: many
cdr3_aa: CASSKLAGETGELFF
cdr3_nt: TGTGCCAGCAGCAAGCTAGCGGGAGAAACCGGGGAGCTGTTTTTT

j_call: TRBJ1-1
d_call: NA
v_call: TRBV15
clone_size: many
cdr3_aa: CATSRDRWGSQNTEAFF
cdr3_nt: TGTGCCACCAGCAGAGATAGGTGGGGCAGTCAGAACACTGAAGCTTTCTTT

j_call: TRBJ2-1
d_call: TRBD1
v_call: TRBV2
clone_size: NA
cdr3_aa: CASSGTGGSNEQFF
cdr3_nt: TGTGCCAGCAGCGGGACAGGGGGATCGAATGAGCAGTTCTTC

j_call: TRBJ1-2
d_call: NA
v_call: TRBV19
clone_size: many
cdr3_aa: CASSIWKENYGYTF
cdr3_nt: TGTGCCAGTAGTATATGGAAGGAAAACTATGGCTACACCTTC

j_call: TRBJ1-5
d_call: NA
v_call: TRBV6-5
clone_size: few
cdr3_aa: CASSYPFGGLDNQPQHF
cdr3_nt: TGTGCCAGCAGTTACCCCTTTGGAGGGTTGGACAATCAGCCCCAGCATTTT

j_call: TRBJ2-3
d_call: TRBD2
v_call: TRBV6-2/TRBV6-3
clone_size: many
cdr3_aa: CASSLATFSGSATDTQYF
cdr3_nt: TGTGCCAGCAGTTTAGCGACATTTAGCGGGAGTGCGACAGATACGCAGTATTTT

j_call: TRBJ2-5
d_call: NA
v_call: TRBV6-1
clone_size: many
cdr3_aa: CASSFGTSQETQYF
cdr3_nt: TGTGCCAGCAGTTTCGGGACGTCCCAAGAGACCCAGTACTTC

j_call: TRBJ2-4
d_call: NA
v_call: TRBV29-1
clone_size: NA
cdr3_aa: CSVEAEADIQYF
cdr3_nt: TGCAGCGTTGAAGCGGAAGCTGACATTCAGTACTTC

j_call: TRBJ2-5
d_call: NA
v_call: TRBV19
clone_size: many
cdr3_aa: CASSMSAQETQYF
cdr3_nt: TGTGCCAGTAGTATGTCGGCTCAAGAGACCCAGTACTTC

j_call: TRBJ1-1
d_call: NA
v_call: TRBV7-9
clone_size: many
cdr3_aa: CASSSVESMNTEAFF
cdr3_nt: TGTGCCAGCAGCTCCGTGGAGTCGATGAACACTGAAGCTTTCTTT

j_call: TRBJ2-5
d_call: TRBD2
v_call: TRBV7-3
clone_size: many
cdr3_aa: CASSATSGSQETQYF
cdr3_nt: TGTGCCAGCAGCGCAACTAGCGGGTCCCAAGAGACCCAGTACTTC

j_call: TRBJ1-1
d_call: TRBD1
v_call: TRBV27
clone_size: few
cdr3_aa: CASSLQGGRTEAFF
cdr3_nt: TGTGCCAGCAGTTTACAGGGGGGGAGGACTGAAGCTTTCTTT

j_call: TRBJ2-7
d_call: NA
v_call: TRBV5-1
clone_size: many
cdr3_aa: CASATLQESYEQYF
cdr3_nt: TGCGCCAGCGCAACGCTACAGGAGTCCTACGAGCAGTACTTC

j_call: TRBJ1-2
d_call: NA
v_call: TRBV27
clone_size: many
cdr3_aa: CASSLSPLEYGYTF
cdr3_nt: TGTGCCAGCAGTTTATCACCCCTAGAGTATGGCTACACCTTC

j_call: TRBJ2-3
d_call: NA
v_call: TRBV20-1
clone_size: many
cdr3_aa: CSARGRATSTDTQYF
cdr3_nt: TGCAGTGCTAGAGGCCGGGCCACTAGCACAGATACGCAGTATTTT

j_call: TRBJ1-1
d_call: NA
v_call: TRBV27
clone_size: NA
cdr3_aa: CASSPQRENTEAFF
cdr3_nt: TGTGCCAGCAGTCCCCAACGGGAGAACACTGAAGCTTTCTTT

j_call: TRBJ2-5
d_call: NA
v_call: TRBV5-1
clone_size: NA
cdr3_aa: CASSLAVETHYF
cdr3_nt: TGCGCCAGCAGCTTGGCCGTCGAGACCCACTACTTC

j_call: TRBJ1-2
d_call: NA
v_call: TRBV5-1
clone_size: many
cdr3_aa: CASSLTGEHVYTF
cdr3_nt: TGCGCCAGCAGCTTGACCGGGGAGCACGTCTACACCTTC

j_call: TRBJ2-1
d_call: NA
v_call: TRBV20-1
clone_size: many
cdr3_aa: CSARGPSFEQFF
cdr3_nt: TGCAGTGCTAGGGGCCCTAGTTTTGAGCAGTTCTTC

j_call: TRBJ1-2
d_call: TRBD1
v_call: TRBV5-4
clone_size: NA
cdr3_aa: CASSADRVYGYTF
cdr3_nt: TGTGCCAGCAGCGCCGACAGGGTTTATGGCTACACCTTC

j_call: TRBJ2-2
d_call: NA
v_call: TRBV20-1
clone_size: few
cdr3_aa: CSAKSPGLTGELFF
cdr3_nt: TGCAGTGCCAAAAGCCCGGGCCTCACCGGGGAGCTGTTTTTT

j_call: TRBJ2-7
d_call: NA
v_call: TRBV10-3
clone_size: many
cdr3_aa: CAAGELAYEQYF
cdr3_nt: TGTGCCGCCGGAGAACTGGCCTACGAGCAGTACTTC

j_call: TRBJ1-1
d_call: TRBD1
v_call: TRBV3-1
clone_size: many
cdr3_aa: CASSSTRQGRAFF
cdr3_nt: TGTGCCAGCAGCTCTACCCGACAGGGCAGGGCTTTCTTT

j_call: TRBJ2-5
d_call: NA
v_call: TRBV10-1
clone_size: few
cdr3_aa: CASSDSVGGGQTQYF
cdr3_nt: TGCGCCAGCAGTGATAGTGTCGGAGGGGGACAGACCCAGTACTTC